These 11 T cell receptor beta chains were all obtained from the same sample, sequenced in a study of vaccination and CD4 T cells after COVID-19. Treatment described: roughly 11-day PBMC culture with coronavirus spike peptide pools or control peptides (ViraFEST assay). Scientists ran DNA taken from cultured CD4+ T cells through the Oncomine TCR Beta short-read assay for sequencing. In TCRdb, the PCR reads were re-called with MiXCR into one record per CDR3 protein. In the table there are 3,500 to 5,500 distinct CDR3 sequences, approximately 70% of which are singletons. No antigen is known for these receptors. Input material: CD4+ T cells from blood, cultured in vitro. These receptors were taken from a human donor who had recovered from COVID-19.

V usage is TRBV20-1 and J usage is TRBJ1-1; TRBD1 is a possible D gene (5 bases). The CDR3 covers 15 residues. Germline V gene sequence: CDR1 DFQATT, CDR2 SNEGSKA (reference sequence). Between the trimmed V and J ends, which lost 1 base and 4 bases, there was a span of 16 bases. CDR3 in amino acids: CSARVGAQGATEAFF. The CDR3, as DNA: TGCAGTGCTAGAGTAGGGGCCCAGGGAGCCACTGAAGCTTTCTTT.

The V and J genes are TRBV20-1 and TRBJ2-7; D might be TRBD1 (5 bases). The CDR3 runs to 13 residues. V lost 4 bases, J lost 5 bases, and 15 bases lay in between. Germline CDR1 reads DFQATT; CDR2 reads SNEGSKA (reference sequence). CDR3 coding DNA: TGCAGTGCTATCAAGGGGCGTGTGGACGAGCAGTACTTC. This translates into CSAIKGRVDEQYF.

This clonotype occurred a few times. The rearrangement joins TRBV6-1 to TRBJ1-2; D unclear. Germline V gene lookup returns CDR1 MNHNS and CDR2 SASEGT. The V end lost 4 bases, the J end lost 11 bases, and 11 bases lay between the germline ends. The CDR3 is 11 residues long. The CDR3 sequence: CASSGLLGYTF. As DNA, the CDR3 is TGTGCCAGCAGTGGTCTTTTGGGATACACCTTC.

This chain connects TRBV7-3 to TRBJ2-7; 9 bases agree with TRBD2. Germline V lookup: CDR1 SGHTA, CDR2 FQGTGA. V dropped 5 bases and J dropped 0; count of bases not matched to a gene: 2. The CDR3 extends over 14 amino acids. CDR3 protein: CASSPSGTSYEQYF. The CDR3 bases are TGTGCCAGCAGCCCTAGCGGGACCTCCTACGAGCAGTACTTC. Variable domain in full (rest from reference TRBV7-3 and TRBJ2-7): GAGVSQTPSNKVTEKGKYVELRCDPISGHTALYWYRQSLGQGPEFLIYFQGTGAADDSGLPNDRFFAVRPEGSVSTLKIQRTERGDSAVYLCASSPSGTSYEQYFGPGTRLTVT.

This chain links TRBV2 with TRBJ1-5; tentatively, D is TRBD1 (6 bases). CDR1 is SNHLY and CDR2 is FYNNEI in the germline V gene. CDR3 size: 16 residues. V lost 5 bases and J lost 2, with 16 bases in between. The DNA for the CDR3 is TGTGCCAGCAGTTATGCAGGGGAGGGGGGCAATCAGCCCCAGCATTTT. This encodes CASSYAGEGGNQPQHF.

This clonotype is labeled as large (0.1 to 1%). This chain links TRBV5-4 with TRBJ1-2, with D unresolved. In germline, CDR1 is SGHNT, CDR2 YYREEE (reference sequence). This CDR3 has 14 amino acids. V was trimmed by 1 base and J by 4 bases, leaving 11 bases between them. CDR3 loop: CASSLRGGSYGYTF. The DNA of the CDR3 is TGTGCCAGCAGCTTGCGCGGCGGGTCCTATGGCTACACCTTC.

The V gene is TRBV7-2, the J gene TRBJ1-6, with a weak D call TRBD1 (6 bases). Germline-derived CDR1 and CDR2 are SGHTA and FQGNSA. The CDR3 length is 14 residues. Between the trimmed V and J ends, which lost 7 bases and 10 bases, there was a span of 17 bases. In nucleotides, the CDR3 is TGTGCCAGCACCAAGGGGAGGGGGAGGTCACCCCTCCACTTT. It codes for CASTKGRGRSPLHF.

A remark on this clonotype: A junction end diverges from the germline sequence, so it may reflect a read error. V is TRBV4-1 and J is TRBJ2-7; 7 nucleotides align to TRBD1. CDR3 size: 15 residues. Germline V gene sequence: CDR1 MGHRA, CDR2 YSYEKL. Here the CDR3 DNA reads TGCGCCAGCAGCCAAGTTTCGGGACAGACCTACGAGCAGCACTTC. This gives the protein CASSQVSGQTYEQHF.

The V gene is TRBV4-1, the J gene TRBJ2-7, with 7 bases fitting TRBD1. This CDR3 comprises 15 residues. CDR1 and CDR2 from the germline V gene are MGHRA and YSYEKL. The ends lost 1 base at V and 2 bases at J; junction bases unmatched: 5. The CDR3 DNA reads as TGCGCCAGCAGCCAAGTTTCGGGACAGACCTACGAGCAGTACTTC. Translated, it gives CASSQVSGQTYEQYF.

The chain couples TRBV11-2 to TRBJ1-1, with D possibly matching TRBD1 (6 bases). Germline V gene sequence: CDR1 SGHAT, CDR2 FQNNGV. The CDR3 runs 14 residues. V was clipped by 7 bases and J by 8 bases, with 20 bases between them. CDR3 DNA: TGTGCCAGCATCGTAATGACAGGCCGAGGGGAAGCTTTCTTT. Amino acid sequence: CASIVMTGRGEAFF.

The chain combines TRBV20-1 with TRBJ1-2; D is uncertain. CDR1 is DFQATT and CDR2 is SNEGSKA in the germline V gene (reference sequence). The CDR3 sequence is 13 residues long. Trimming stripped 6 bases from V and 2 bases from J, with 13 bases between. This CDR3 reads CSAFHESNYGYTF. The DNA of the CDR3 is TGCAGTGCATTTCACGAGAGCAACTATGGCTACACCTTC.